Listed below are T cell receptor beta chains from one sample, sequenced in a study of T cell responses to AZD1222 COVID-19 vaccine. The data were produced by immunoSEQ multiplex PCR, yet TCRdb's version contains in-frame clones alone and is incomplete. Of around 80,000 clones listed, around nine tenths are singletons. The source material was peripheral blood, sampled 28 days after the second AZD1222 dose. The receptors were sampled from an adult who received the AZD1222 COVID-19 vaccine. Both conserved end residues are part of each CDR3. The order of the fields is D gene, J gene, clone size, V gene, CDR3 DNA, CDR3 protein. A D gene is named only where the DNA matches it firmly. Clone size appears in some rows only: once, few, many, or a class for an expanded clone.

D gene: .
J gene: TRBJ1-5
clone size: .
V gene: TRBV7-6
CDR3 DNA: TGTGCCAGCAGCTTAAGTTCCGGGGCCAATCAGCCCCAGCATTTT
CDR3 protein: CASSLSSGANQPQHF

D gene: TRBD1
J gene: TRBJ1-2
clone size: .
V gene: TRBV6-5
CDR3 DNA: TGTGCCAGCAGCCTGGACAGGGACGGCTATGGCTACACCTTC
CDR3 protein: CASSLDRDGYGYTF

D gene: .
J gene: TRBJ1-1
clone size: .
V gene: TRBV3-1/TRBV3-2
CDR3 DNA: TGTGCCAGCAGTCGGACAGTCAACACTGAAGCTTTCTTT
CDR3 protein: CASSRTVNTEAFF

D gene: .
J gene: TRBJ1-1
clone size: .
V gene: TRBV7-8
CDR3 DNA: TGTGCCAGCAGCTCAAAGGGGAATATGATGAACACTGAAGCTTTCTTT
CDR3 protein: CASSSKGNMMNTEAFF

D gene: .
J gene: TRBJ2-7
clone size: .
V gene: TRBV7-2
CDR3 DNA: TGTGCCAGCAGCTTAGGTAGCTACGCCGACGAGCAGTACTTC
CDR3 protein: CASSLGSYADEQYF

D gene: .
J gene: TRBJ2-6
clone size: .
V gene: TRBV5-5
CDR3 DNA: TGTGCCAGCAGCCCCTTTTCCTCTGGGGCCAACGTCCTGACTTTC
CDR3 protein: CASSPFSSGANVLTF

D gene: TRBD2
J gene: TRBJ2-4
clone size: .
V gene: TRBV30
CDR3 DNA: TGTGCCTGGAAGACTAGCGGAGCCCAGCACTTGGACATTCAGTACTTC
CDR3 protein: CAWKTSGAQHLDIQYF

D gene: .
J gene: TRBJ2-7
clone size: once
V gene: TRBV10-2
CDR3 DNA: TGCGCCAGCAGTGAGGGACGACTATCGGTCGAGCAGTACTTC
CDR3 protein: CASSEGRLSVEQYF

D gene: TRBD1
J gene: TRBJ1-3
clone size: .
V gene: TRBV3-1/TRBV3-2
CDR3 DNA: TGTGCCAGCAGCCAAGGACAGGGGTTAGGAAACACCATATATTTT
CDR3 protein: CASSQGQGLGNTIYF

D gene: TRBD2
J gene: TRBJ2-1
clone size: .
V gene: TRBV30
CDR3 DNA: TGTGCCTGGGGGACTAGCGGGAATTTTGGTGAGCAGTTCTTC
CDR3 protein: CAWGTSGNFGEQFF

D gene: .
J gene: TRBJ2-1
clone size: .
V gene: TRBV9
CDR3 DNA: TGTGCCAGCAGCACGCTCGAGGGTAGCTCCTACAATGAGCAGTTCTTC
CDR3 protein: CASSTLEGSSYNEQFF

D gene: .
J gene: TRBJ2-7
clone size: .
V gene: TRBV5-8
CDR3 DNA: TGTGCCAGCCTGGCCGCCTACGAGCAGTACTTC
CDR3 protein: CASLAAYEQYF

D gene: TRBD1
J gene: TRBJ2-5
clone size: once
V gene: TRBV19
CDR3 DNA: TGTGCCAGTAGTATCTCCGGGACAGGTGTGAGGAGTCCCCAGTACTTC
CDR3 protein: CASSISGTGVRSPQYF

D gene: .
J gene: TRBJ1-2
clone size: .
V gene: TRBV5-6
CDR3 DNA: TGTGCCAGCAGCTTTCGACCGCCTGGAAACTATGGCTACACCTTC
CDR3 protein: CASSFRPPGNYGYTF

D gene: .
J gene: TRBJ1-1
clone size: .
V gene: TRBV7-9
CDR3 DNA: TGTGCCAGCAGCTTAGGGATTGATGGCACTGAAGCTTTCTTT
CDR3 protein: CASSLGIDGTEAFF

D gene: TRBD2
J gene: TRBJ2-7
clone size: .
V gene: TRBV18
CDR3 DNA: TGTGCCAGCTCGCCGACTAAGCGGGGGGATTACGAGCAGTACTTC
CDR3 protein: CASSPTKRGDYEQYF

D gene: TRBD1
J gene: TRBJ2-1
clone size: .
V gene: TRBV7-7
CDR3 DNA: TGTGCTAGCAGCCCCGGACAGGGCCCCTACAATGAGCAGTTCTTC
CDR3 protein: CASSPGQGPYNEQFF

D gene: TRBD2
J gene: TRBJ2-1
clone size: .
V gene: TRBV5-4
CDR3 DNA: TGTGCCAGCAGCTTAGGGCTAGCGGGAGTTGGGGAGCAGTTCTTC
CDR3 protein: CASSLGLAGVGEQFF

D gene: .
J gene: TRBJ1-2
clone size: once
V gene: TRBV18
CDR3 DNA: TGTGCCAGCTCACCACCAGGGGAGAATGTCTATGGCTACACCTTC
CDR3 protein: CASSPPGENVYGYTF

D gene: .
J gene: TRBJ1-3
clone size: .
V gene: TRBV30
CDR3 DNA: TGTGCCTGGAGTGTATGGGGGGCCTCTGGAAACACCATATATTTT
CDR3 protein: CAWSVWGASGNTIYF